Given below is one TCR beta chain in context. The target of this receptor is not known. It has no much larger one-base neighbor in the sample; base qualities were not kept. The protocol used for the library was the immunoSEQ multiplex PCR assay. TCRdb holds this immuneACCESS table with in-frame rearrangements only. Some clones are missing; in checked studies, unresolved V genes explain under half, and the rest has no known cause. This sample is represented by over 45,000 clones; 80% to 95% of them were singletons. The ten largest clones represent roughly 2.7% of the sample. The source of the sample is a study of T cell changes during pregnancy in multiple sclerosis (dated by TCRdb to between 2019 and 2020). General notes on the study: The study looked at changes in the T cell repertoire across pregnancy in women with multiple sclerosis.

The receptor comes from a female donor in good health, enrolled as a control in a pregnancy study. Sequencing used peripheral blood, obtained in the third trimester of pregnancy.

The DNA is TGTGCCACCAGCAGAGTAGGGGGCGCCGGAAAGGAAAAACTGTTTTTT. Its amino acids are CATSRVGGAGKEKLFF. Recombination joined TRBV15 with TRBJ1-4; TRBD1 agrees with 7 junctional bases. CDR1 and CDR2, looked up from the germline V gene (reference sequence), are LNHNV and YYDKDF. V has 1 base trimmed and J has 8 bases trimmed; junction bases matching no gene number 10. From the cysteine through the phenylalanine, the CDR3 covers 16 amino acids. Only the CDR3 DNA is retained, 48 bases long and in frame from the first base.